This entry lists 3 T cell receptor beta chains sequenced from one sample in a study of T cells after yellow fever vaccination. TCRdb called the 5' RACE reads again in MiXCR, with one record for every CDR3 protein. The sample shows almost 600,000 distinct CDR3 sequences, roughly 14% of them seen only once. The sample here was PBMCs, taken on the day of the yellow fever booster vaccination. The receptors were gathered from a man under 40 who received the YFV17D yellow fever vaccine.

The V gene is TRBV7-9, the J gene TRBJ2-7; 11 nucleotides match TRBD2. CDR3 length equals 15 residues. Germline values: CDR1 SEHNR, CDR2 FQNEAQ (reference sequence). With 5 bases clipped from V and 3 bases from J, the junction kept 6 bases outside the gene matches. The CDR3, as DNA: TGTGCCAGCAGCGGCACGGGACTAGCGGTCTACGAGCAGTACTTC. This codes for CASSGTGLAVYEQYF.

The genes are TRBV7-9 and TRBJ1-6; D not resolved. CDR1 is SEHNR, CDR2 FQNEAQ, per germline (reference sequence). V shed 1 base and J shed 6 bases, with 10 bases lying between them. The CDR3 runs to 15 residues. The CDR3 DNA reads as TGTGCCAGCAGCTTAGACGCGGGTGGTAATTCACCCCTCCACTTT. Amino acids: CASSLDAGGNSPLHF.

This chain uses TRBV27 with TRBJ2-1; possibly TRBD2 for D (5 bases). Germline V gene lookup returns CDR1 MNHEY and CDR2 SMNVEV (reference sequence). The germline V and J ends were trimmed by 3 bases and 5 bases, with 8 bases remaining between them. The CDR3 contains 13 residues. In DNA, the CDR3 is TGTGCCAGCAGTTTTTGGGGAGACAATGAGCAGTTCTTC. Translation gives CASSFWGDNEQFF.